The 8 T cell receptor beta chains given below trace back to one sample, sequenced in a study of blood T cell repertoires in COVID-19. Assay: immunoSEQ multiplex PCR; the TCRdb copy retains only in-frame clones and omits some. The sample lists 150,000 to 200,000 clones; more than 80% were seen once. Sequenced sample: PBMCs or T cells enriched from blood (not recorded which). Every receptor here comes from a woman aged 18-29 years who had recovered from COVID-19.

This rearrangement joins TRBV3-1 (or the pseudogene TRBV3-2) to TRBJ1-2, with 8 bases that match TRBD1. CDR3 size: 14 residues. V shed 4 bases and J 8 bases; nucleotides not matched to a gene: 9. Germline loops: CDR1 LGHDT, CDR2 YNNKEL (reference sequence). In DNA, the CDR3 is TGTGCCAGCAGCCGAGTGGCAGGGGGCCGGGGCTACACCTTC. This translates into CASSRVAGGRGYTF.

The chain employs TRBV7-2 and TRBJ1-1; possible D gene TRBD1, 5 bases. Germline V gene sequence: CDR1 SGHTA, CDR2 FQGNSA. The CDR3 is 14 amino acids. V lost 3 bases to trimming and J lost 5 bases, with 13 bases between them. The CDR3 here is CASSFSGSRTEAFF. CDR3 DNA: TGTGCCAGCAGCTTCTCAGGGTCCAGGACTGAAGCTTTCTTT.

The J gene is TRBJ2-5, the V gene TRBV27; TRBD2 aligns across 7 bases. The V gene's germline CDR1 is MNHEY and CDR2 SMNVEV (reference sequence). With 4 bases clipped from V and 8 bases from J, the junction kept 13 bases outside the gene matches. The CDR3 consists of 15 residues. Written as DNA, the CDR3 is TGTGCCAGCAGTTCCGCGTGGAGCGGGACTCAAACCCAGTACTTC. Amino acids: CASSSAWSGTQTQYF.

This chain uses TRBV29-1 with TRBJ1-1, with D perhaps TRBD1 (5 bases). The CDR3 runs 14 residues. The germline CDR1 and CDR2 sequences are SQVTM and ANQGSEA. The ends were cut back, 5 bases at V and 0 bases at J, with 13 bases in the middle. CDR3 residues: CSVMTVLLNTEAFF. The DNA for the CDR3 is TGCAGCGTTATGACAGTTTTATTGAACACTGAAGCTTTCTTT.

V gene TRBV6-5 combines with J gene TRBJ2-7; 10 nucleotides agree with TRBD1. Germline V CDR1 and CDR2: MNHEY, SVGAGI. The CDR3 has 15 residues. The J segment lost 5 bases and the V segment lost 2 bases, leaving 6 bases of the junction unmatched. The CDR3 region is CASSYAGTGVHEQYF. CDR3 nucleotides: TGTGCCAGCAGTTACGCCGGGACAGGGGTGCACGAGCAGTACTTC.

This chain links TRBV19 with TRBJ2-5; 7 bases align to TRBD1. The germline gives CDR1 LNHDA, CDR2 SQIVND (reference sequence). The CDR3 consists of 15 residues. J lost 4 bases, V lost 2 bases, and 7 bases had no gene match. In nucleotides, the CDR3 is TGTGCCAGTAGTATACAACTTAACAGGGGAGAGACCCAGTACTTC. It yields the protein CASSIQLNRGETQYF. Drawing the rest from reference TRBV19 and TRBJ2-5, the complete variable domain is DGGITQSPKYLFRKEGQNVTLSCEQNLNHDAMYWYRQDPGQGLRLIYYSQIVNDFQKGDIAEGYSVSREKKESFPLTVTSAQKNPTAFYLCASSIQLNRGETQYFGPGTRLLVL.

CDR3 sequence (DNA): TGTGCCAGCAGCAGGACAGGATTTGACACTGAAGCTTTCTTT. The encoded protein is CASSRTGFDTEAFF. This sequence joins TRBV6-5 and TRBJ1-1; 7 bases map to TRBD1. The CDR3 contains 14 residues. Germline trimming cut 6 bases from V and 3 bases from J; bases unmatched to any gene: 7. Germline V gene data show CDR1 as MNHEY and CDR2 as SVGAGI.

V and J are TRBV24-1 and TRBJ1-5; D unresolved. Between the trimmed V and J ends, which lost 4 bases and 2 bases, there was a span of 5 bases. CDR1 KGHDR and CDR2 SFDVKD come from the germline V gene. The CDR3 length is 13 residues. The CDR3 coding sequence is TGTGCCACCAGTGAGGCACGCAATCAGCCCCAGCATTTT. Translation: CATSEARNQPQHF.